The clone carrying this T cell receptor beta chain came up a few times. TCRdb ran MiXCR on the 5' RACE reads and lists one entry per CDR3 protein. The data contain fewer than 650,000 distinct CDR3 sequences, roughly 17% of them singletons. These data come from a study of T-cell memory formation after mild COVID-19. V dropped 5 bases and J dropped 8; count of bases not matched to a gene: 15. This CDR3 region has 16 residues. CDR1 is SGHTA and CDR2 is FQGNSA in the germline V gene. The sample taken for sequencing was PBMCs or a T cell subset sorted from them (not recorded which). The chain uses TRBV7-2 and TRBJ2-1; 7 bases line up with TRBD1. This clonotype was sampled from an adult woman who had mild COVID-19 (a few samples of this study predate the infection). Cell type and time point are not known. DNA of the CDR3: TGTGCCAGCAGCGACCCCGGACAGGTAGTCGGGGATGAGCAGTTCTTC. Protein: CASSDPGQVVGDEQFF.